The sample holds a few counts of the clone carrying this T cell receptor beta chain. Grouping used clinical history reported by participants in a survey and questionnaire. The entry originates in a study of blood T cell repertoires in COVID-19. The wider study: Nucleic acid was either cDNA or gDNA, and it came from T cells, B-cell-depleted T cells, or PBMCs.

The V gene lost 0 bases and the J gene lost 3 bases, with 5 bases spanning the gap. CDR1 MNHEY and CDR2 SMNVEV come from the germline V gene (reference sequence). The CDR3 sequence is 14 residues long. TCRdb's table, derived via immunoSEQ multiplex PCR, lists solely in-frame clones and lacks some. The sample holds around 230,000 clones, 88% seen once. The sequenced sample consisted of PBMCs or T cells enriched from blood (not recorded which). The rearrangement joins TRBV27 to TRBJ2-2, with D uncertain. This receptor was identified in a woman between 40 and 50 years old with acute COVID-19. The CDR3 nucleotides are TGTGCCAGCAGTTTATCCTTTCACACCGGGGAGCTGTTTTTT. Translated: CASSLSFHTGELFF.